This note documents a single T cell receptor beta chain sequence. Trimming took 0 bases from V and 5 from J; bases not matched to a gene: 8. Germline CDR1 SGHRS, CDR2 YFSETQ. The CDR3 consists of 16 residues. These data come from a study of control samples from healthy donors and cancer patients. Some clones are missing from TCRdb's copy, which holds only in-frame ones; the method was immunoSEQ multiplex PCR. This repertoire shows 150,000 to 200,000 clones, 91% found once; its top ten account for about 1.4%. The genes are TRBV5-1 and TRBJ2-1, with TRBD2 identical over 7 bases. Specimen: blood. The sequence derives from a woman under 40 in good health. The CDR3 loop is CASSLAASGLNNEQFF. The DNA of the CDR3 is TGCGCCAGCAGCTTGGCCGCTAGCGGCCTTAACAATGAGCAGTTCTTC.